This TCR beta chain was recorded in a study of cytomegalovirus exposure and HLA in healthy donors. TCRdb's copy holds only in-frame clones and misses some; the assay was immunoSEQ multiplex PCR. The profile shows about 90,000 clones, about four fifths of them singletons. For this clone: No antigen is known for it.

Regarding the study as a whole: Researchers counted around 170 TCR beta chains as cytomegalovirus-associated. Cytomegalovirus status, reportedly, was diagnosed with high specificity and sensitivity by the classifier. Most TCR sequences were seen very rarely across donors, but some public TCRs occurred in many. Later, an analysis found that TCR clusters from the first cohort tended to co-occur in the 130 or so validation repertoires.

V was pared by 3 bases and J by 4 bases, with 2 bases of the junction left unmatched. CDR3 size: 14 residues. Germline assignment: CDR1 LNHDA and CDR2 SQIVND (reference sequence). The sequence derives from a woman aged 18-29 years in good health and CMV-seropositive. The specimen sequenced was PBMCs. This rearrangement joins TRBV19 to TRBJ1-5, with 8 bases matching TRBD1. This CDR3 reads CASSIWDRNQPQHF. The CDR3 nucleotides read TGTGCCAGTAGTATTTGGGACAGGAATCAGCCCCAGCATTTT.